This record concerns one T cell receptor beta chain sequence. Its antigen has not been determined. Per-base quality was not reported, and no clone a single base away is much larger than it. This sample was included in a study of OX40 agonist ivuxolimab in advanced cancers. With regard to the full study: The costimulatory receptor OX40 (CD134) was targeted by ivuxolimab, a fully human IgG2 agonistic monoclonal antibody. Of the approximately 50 dose-escalation patients, hepatocellular carcinoma was present in approximately 20, melanoma in roughly 15, renal cell carcinoma in 9 and head and neck cancer in 9. The point of sequencing TCRbeta in the periphery was to test whether ivuxolimab changed TCR sequence diversity and drove clonal T-cell expansion. Intravenous ivuxolimab was administered to patients every 2 weeks at six dose levels: 0.01, 0.1, 0.3, 1.5, 3 and 10 mg/kg. In the dose-escalation cohort, roughly 80% of patients were male, and the mean age was roughly 60 years, with a range of about 23 to 90. Prior anti-PD-1, anti-PD-L1 or anti-CTLA-4 therapy was permitted, and about two fifths of dose-escalation patients had received checkpoint inhibitors. The paper reports the monotherapy dose-escalation portion (N of about 47 patients) of the phase I ivuxolimab trial. Partial responses were achieved by three dose-escalation patients, of whom one had hepatocellular carcinoma and two had cutaneous melanoma.

The study at large found these results: At doses of 0.1 to 3.0 mg/kg, clonal expansion of both CD4+ and CD8+ T cells in blood was seen between baseline and week 6. Partial responders in the 0.1-3.0 mg/kg groups had among the lowest normalized peripheral clonal expansion, especially among CD8+ T cells. After ivuxolimab, CD8+ T cells had more expanded clones than CD4+ T cells on average. Which antigens the clonally expanded peripheral T cells were specific for was not determined. Low levels of normalized T-cell clonal expansion were also shown by some nonresponding patients.

The trial excluded patients who had a history of autoimmune disease or were on systemic immunosuppression. In every dose cohort, peripheral blood was drawn for TCR sequencing at baseline, cycle 4 day 1, and cycle 7 day 1. Samples were obtained from an open-label, multicenter, first-in-human phase I dose-escalation trial of ivuxolimab. The trial enrolled adults with locally advanced or metastatic head and neck squamous cell, hepatocellular, melanoma or renal cell carcinoma. CD4+ and CD8+ T cells were sorted separately from peripheral blood before TCR sequencing. Deletion took 3 bases off V and 7 bases off J, with a span of 10 bases between the germline ends. The CDR3 starts with the cysteine, ends with the phenylalanine, and has 13 residues. Only the CDR3 portion is preserved as DNA: 39 bases, with reading frame beginning at the first base. The germline V gene specifies MGHRA as CDR1 and YSYEKL as CDR2.

To sequence the TCRbeta CDR3 region, genomic DNA was isolated from the sorted cells. The immunoSEQ Assay was used for sequencing of TCRbeta CDR3 regions. TCRdb carries this immuneACCESS record with in-frame sequences only. Its versions omit some clonotypes, under half of them owing to an unresolved V gene in the studies checked, with the rest unexplained. This sample has approximately 90,000 clones in its table, and more than 80% of those were observed once. The ten largest clones capture roughly 9.4% of the sample. The chain is made from TRBV4-1 and TRBJ1-5; TRBD1 is possibly the D segment (5 matching bases). The specimen was CD4+ or CD8+ T cells sorted from blood, collected in a trial of the OX40 agonist ivuxolimab. This clonotype was sampled from an adult with an advanced solid tumor such as melanoma, head and neck, liver or kidney cancer. The CDR3 reads CASSHRGGQPQHF. The DNA reads as follows: TGCGCCAGCAGCCATCGTGGGGGACAGCCCCAGCATTTT.